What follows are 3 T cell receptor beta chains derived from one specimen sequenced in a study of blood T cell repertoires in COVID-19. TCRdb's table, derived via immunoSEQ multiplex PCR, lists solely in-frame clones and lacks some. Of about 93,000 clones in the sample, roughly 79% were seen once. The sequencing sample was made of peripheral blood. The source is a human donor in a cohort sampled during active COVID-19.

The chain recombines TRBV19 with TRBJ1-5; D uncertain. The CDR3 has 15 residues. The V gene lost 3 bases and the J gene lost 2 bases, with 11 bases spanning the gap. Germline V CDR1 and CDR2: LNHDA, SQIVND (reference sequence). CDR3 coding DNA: TGTGCCAGTAGTATTCGCGGTGTTGGCAATCAGCCCCAGCATTTT. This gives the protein CASSIRGVGNQPQHF. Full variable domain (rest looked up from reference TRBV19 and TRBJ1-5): DGGITQSPKYLFRKEGQNVTLSCEQNLNHDAMYWYRQDPGQGLRLIYYSQIVNDFQKGDIAEGYSVSREKKESFPLTVTSAQKNPTAFYLCASSIRGVGNQPQHFGDGTRLSIL.

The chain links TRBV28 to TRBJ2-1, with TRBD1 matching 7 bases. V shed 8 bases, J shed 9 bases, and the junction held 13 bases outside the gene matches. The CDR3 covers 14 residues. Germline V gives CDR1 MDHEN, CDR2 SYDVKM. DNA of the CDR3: TGTGCCAGCCGCAGACAGGGCGGACATGGTGAGCAGTTCTTC. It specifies CASRRQGGHGEQFF.

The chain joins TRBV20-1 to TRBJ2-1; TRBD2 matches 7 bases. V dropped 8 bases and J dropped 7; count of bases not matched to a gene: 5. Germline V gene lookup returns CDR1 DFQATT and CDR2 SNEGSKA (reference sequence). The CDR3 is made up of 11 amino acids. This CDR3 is CSWGRVNEQFF. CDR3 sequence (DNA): TGCAGTTGGGGGAGGGTAAATGAGCAGTTCTTC.